The 31 T cell receptor beta chains below come from one sample, sequenced in a study of T cell responses to AZD1222 COVID-19 vaccine. Method: immunoSEQ multiplex PCR; TCRdb's copy keeps in-frame clones and lacks some. The repertoire has about 130,000 clones, 85% to 95% of them found once; the top ten carry about 8.6%. The sample in question was peripheral blood, obtained on day 0 of AZD1222 vaccination. These receptor sequences come from an adult in good health.

The chain uses TRBV24-1 and TRBJ2-1; TRBD1 agrees at 9 bases. This CDR3 contains 16 residues. The germline gives CDR1 KGHDR, CDR2 SFDVKD. V trimming: 9 bases; J trimming: 0 bases; junction bases outside the gene matches: 8. CDR3 in DNA: TGTGCCACCGGGACAGGGACGATGACCTCCTACAATGAGCAGTTCTTC. This gives the protein CATGTGTMTSYNEQFF.

This clone was seen only a few times. The genes are TRBV24-1 and TRBJ2-3; no clear D gene. The CDR3 covers 15 residues. The germline V gene has CDR1 KGHDR and CDR2 SFDVKD. Trimming removed 7 bases at V and 1 base at J, with 14 bases between. The CDR3 nucleotides read TGTGCCACCAGCAAGCCCGAAATGGGCACAGATACGCAGTATTTT. Residues: CATSKPEMGTDTQYF.

The chain joins TRBV6-5 to TRBJ1-1, with D perhaps matching TRBD1 (6 bases). Trimming took off 4 bases at V and 8 bases at J, with 20 bases between the two ends. The CDR3 has 15 residues. From germline, CDR1 is MNHEY and CDR2 SVGAGI. The chain's CDR3 is CASSSTLTGISEAFF. CDR3 coding DNA: TGTGCCAGCAGTTCTACCTTGACAGGAATCTCCGAAGCTTTCTTT.

The CDR3 DNA sequence: TGTGCCACCAGTCCGGGACCTCAGCAAGAGACCCAGTACTTC. Its translation: CATSPGPQQETQYF. The genes are TRBV24-1 and TRBJ2-5, with D possibly being TRBD1 or TRBD2 (5 bases each). The CDR3 spans 14 residues. V was clipped by 6 bases and J by 2 bases, with 12 bases between them. Germline V gene sequence: CDR1 KGHDR, CDR2 SFDVKD.

As to this clone: Compared with germline, one end of the junction differs, possibly owing to a read error. The chain links TRBV23-1 to TRBJ1-1; D gene unclear. TRBV23-1 is reported as an ORF; its role is uncertain. The CDR3 length is 10 residues. In DNA, the CDR3 is TGCGCCAGCCGCTTCGATGGGCATCACTTT. Translation: CASRFDGHHF.

The chain is built from TRBV7-9 and TRBJ1-3; D is uncertain. The V and J ends lost 2 bases and 1 base respectively, with 9 bases between them. The CDR3 sequence is 15 residues long. CDR1 is SEHNR and CDR2 is FQNEAQ in the germline V gene (reference sequence). The CDR3 is CASSLYGESGNTIYF. The CDR3 DNA reads TGTGCCAGCAGCTTATACGGAGAGTCTGGAAACACCATATATTTT.

This chain links TRBV10-3 with TRBJ1-1, with D uncertain. The CDR3 contains 12 residues. Trimming shortened V by 5 bases and J by 10 bases, and 14 bases separated the two germline ends. Germline CDR1 reads ENHRY; CDR2 reads SYGVKD. The CDR3: CAISPALTAAFF. The CDR3 DNA reads as TGTGCCATCAGTCCCGCCCTTACGGCAGCTTTCTTT.

The chain is built from TRBV12-3 or TRBV12-4 and TRBJ1-3; D not certain. CDR3 length: 12 amino acids. V was cut by 7 bases and J by 1 base, with 5 bases left in between. CDR3 DNA: TGTGCCAGCACCGAATCTGGAAACACCATATATTTT. Its translation: CASTESGNTIYF.

The chain joins TRBV6-6 to TRBJ1-3, with 7 bases identical to TRBD1. The CDR3 covers 17 residues. CDR1 MNHNY and CDR2 SVGAGI come from the germline V gene (reference sequence). After removal of 5 bases from V and 0 bases from J, the junction contained 10 bases not matched to a gene. The CDR3: CASSPHRGLFSGNTIYF. CDR3 DNA sequence: TGTGCCAGCAGTCCCCACAGGGGCCTTTTCTCTGGAAACACCATATATTTT.

The chain recombines TRBV21-1 with TRBJ1-2; the table gives TRBD1 as D, unverified against the DNA. TRBV21-1 is termed a pseudogene. The CDR3 loop spans 16 amino acids. The CDR3 sequence is CASSKVDRGPYYGYTF. The CDR3 nucleotides read TGTGCCAGCAGCAAAGTGGACAGGGGGCCATACTATGGCTACACCTTC.

The rearrangement links TRBV19 to TRBJ1-2, with 7 bases aligning to TRBD1. The V and J ends lost 5 bases and 10 bases, in that order; junction bases with no gene match: 13. The CDR3 contains 14 residues. The germline gives CDR1 LNHDA, CDR2 SQIVND (reference sequence). The CDR3 DNA reads as TGTGCCAGTAGTCTCAACGACAGGGAGGTCGTCTACACCTTC. Translating it yields CASSLNDREVVYTF.

The genes are TRBV14 and TRBJ1-2; the D is unclear. V was shortened by 0 bases and J by 5 bases, with 7 bases between the two germline ends. Germline V CDR1 and CDR2: SGHDN, FVKESK. The CDR3 spans 13 residues. This chain's CDR3 is CASSQDGSYGYTF. DNA of the CDR3: TGTGCCAGCAGCCAAGATGGAAGTTATGGCTACACCTTC.

The V call is TRBV10-3, the J call TRBJ2-1; tentatively, D is TRBD1 or TRBD2 (5 bases each). The CDR3 extends over 13 amino acids. Trimming shortened V by 8 bases and J by 5 bases, and 13 bases separated the two germline ends. Germline loops: CDR1 ENHRY, CDR2 SYGVKD. In DNA, the CDR3 is TGTGCCATCGGGGGTCAGGGTAACAATGAGCAGTTCTTC. Protein: CAIGGQGNNEQFF.

This clone came up once. The chain recombines TRBV2 with TRBJ1-2, with a possible D match to TRBD1 (5 bases). The CDR3 has 13 residues. The V gene lost 4 bases and the J gene lost 5 bases, with 11 bases spanning the gap. CDR1 and CDR2 (germline): SNHLY, FYNNEI. The CDR3 loop is CASSGQIFYGYTF. DNA of the CDR3: TGTGCCAGCAGTGGACAGATATTTTATGGCTACACCTTC.

The chain recombines TRBV6-5 with TRBJ1-1, with TRBD1 as a possible D gene (5 bases). The germline V gene has CDR1 MNHEY and CDR2 SVGAGI. V was cut by 2 bases and J by 3 bases, with 7 bases left in between. This CDR3 is built from 13 residues. Here the CDR3 reads CASSYGGDTEAFF. DNA of the CDR3: TGTGCCAGCAGTTACGGAGGGGACACTGAAGCTTTCTTT.

The V gene is TRBV27, the J gene TRBJ2-7, with 7 bases identical to TRBD2. The length of the CDR3 is 15 residues. V gave up 5 bases and J gave up 3 bases; unmatched junction bases: 10. Germline V gives CDR1 MNHEY, CDR2 SMNVEV (reference sequence). Written as DNA, the CDR3 is TGTGCCAGCAGTAACCCCCTGGGGGGGATCTACGAGCAGTACTTC. Amino acid sequence: CASSNPLGGIYEQYF.

V and J are TRBV18 and TRBJ2-7, with 7 bases fitting TRBD1. The CDR3 runs to 15 residues. With V trimmed by 2 bases and J by 3 bases, 7 bases remained unmatched. Per the germline V gene, CDR1 is KGHSH and CDR2 is LQKENI. CDR3 loop: CASSPKTGIDYEQYF. CDR3 bases: TGTGCCAGCTCACCAAAGACAGGGATCGACTACGAGCAGTACTTC.

This clone appeared once. The rearrangement joins TRBV7-8 to TRBJ1-1; D is perhaps TRBD1 (6 bases). V was pared by 3 bases and J by 13 bases, with 18 bases between. The CDR3 totals 13 residues. Germline CDR1 is SGHVS and CDR2 is FQNEAQ. In nucleotides, the CDR3 is TGTGCCAGCAGCTTCGGCACCAGGGGAGGTGTTTTCTTT. Amino acids: CASSFGTRGGVFF.

As concerns this clone: This same CDR3 is encoded by further DNA sequences in the sample. The chain recombines TRBV4-1 with TRBJ2-7; 7 nucleotides line up with TRBD1. V dropped 3 bases and J dropped 1; count of bases not matched to a gene: 3. CDR3 length equals 14 residues. CDR1 and CDR2 (germline): MGHRA, YSYEKL. The CDR3: CASSQGQSSYEQYF. The CDR3 DNA reads as TGCGCCAGCAGCCAGGGACAGTCTTCCTACGAGCAGTACTTC.

The V gene is TRBV7-2, the J gene TRBJ1-4; no clear D gene. The CDR3 extends over 13 amino acids. V was pared by 5 bases and J by 8 bases, with 12 bases between. Germline values: CDR1 SGHTA, CDR2 FQGNSA. Written as DNA, the CDR3 is TGTGCCAGCAGCCCAGACTTACAGGAAAAACTGTTTTTT. The encoded protein is CASSPDLQEKLFF.

The CDR3 bases are TGTGCCATCAGTGGGTCGGTCGCGAGGACCGGGGAGCTGTTTTTT. As protein: CAISGSVARTGELFF. The rearrangement uses TRBV10-3 and TRBJ2-2; D ambiguous. Germline V gene data show CDR1 as ENHRY and CDR2 as SYGVKD. This CDR3 has 15 amino acids. V lost 4 bases to trimming and J lost 5 bases, with 14 bases between them.

The J gene is TRBJ2-1, the V gene TRBV4-2; TRBD2 aligns across 11 bases. The trim removed 2 bases at V and 3 bases at J, leaving 9 bases unmatched. This CDR3 has 18 amino acids. Germline V CDR1 and CDR2: LGHNA, YNFKEQ. The CDR3 protein is CASSQNTPGLADYNEQFF. The CDR3 DNA reads as TGTGCCAGCAGCCAAAATACTCCGGGACTAGCGGACTACAATGAGCAGTTCTTC.

The rearrangement uses TRBV3-1 (or the pseudogene TRBV3-2) and TRBJ2-3; 7 positions match TRBD2. V lost 5 bases, J lost 1 base, and 3 bases stayed unmatched. The CDR3 sequence is 14 residues long. Germline-derived CDR1 and CDR2 are LGHDT and YNNKEL (reference sequence). The CDR3 loop reads CASSDRGGTDTQYF. CDR3 in DNA: TGTGCCAGCAGCGACCGGGGGGGCACAGATACGCAGTATTTT.

The chain employs TRBV6-6 and TRBJ2-7; D is unresolved. The V gene lost 7 bases and the J gene lost 3 bases, with 7 bases spanning the gap. CDR1 MNHNY and CDR2 SVGAGI come from the germline V gene (reference sequence). This CDR3 contains 11 residues. CDR3 coding DNA: TGTGCCAGCACCAACGGCTACGAGCAGTACTTC. Its protein is CASTNGYEQYF.

This clone was detected only once. Distinct nucleotide sequences in the sample also encode this CDR3. The V call is TRBV19, the J call TRBJ2-2; 9 bases are shared with TRBD2. J lost 7 bases, V lost 1 base, and 4 bases had no gene match. CDR1 is LNHDA and CDR2 is SQIVND in the germline V gene (reference sequence). This CDR3 has 15 amino acids. The CDR3 here is CASSIGRGGDGELFF. The DNA of the CDR3 is TGTGCCAGTAGTATAGGCCGCGGGGGGGACGGGGAGCTGTTTTTT.

CDR3 DNA sequence: TGTGCCAGCAGTTTATCCCGGTTCGGAAACACCATATATTTT. Its translation: CASSLSRFGNTIYF. V gene TRBV28 combines with J gene TRBJ1-3; D gene unclear. This CDR3 has 14 amino acids. The V gene lost 1 base and the J gene lost 4 bases, with 8 bases spanning the gap. CDR1 and CDR2 (germline): MDHEN, SYDVKM.

This clone appeared a few times. The chain has TRBV7-9 and TRBJ2-4, with TRBD1 matching over 7 bases. V trimming: 5 bases; J trimming: 0 bases; junction bases outside the gene matches: 7. CDR1 and CDR2 from the germline V gene are SEHNR and FQNEAQ (reference sequence). The CDR3 has 16 amino acids. CDR3 amino acids: CASSEGAGLAKNIQYF. The DNA of the CDR3 is TGTGCCAGCAGCGAGGGGGCAGGGCTAGCCAAAAACATTCAGTACTTC.

The V and J genes are TRBV30 and TRBJ1-1; D may be TRBD1 (6 bases). Between the trimmed V and J ends, which lost 5 bases and 5 bases, there was a span of 15 bases. The CDR3 is 13 residues long. In germline, CDR1 is GTSNPN, CDR2 SVGIG (reference sequence). The CDR3 region is CAWDRLRGTEAFF. In nucleotides, the CDR3 is TGTGCCTGGGACAGGCTCCGGGGTACTGAAGCTTTCTTT.

The V and J genes are TRBV7-2 and TRBJ1-1, with D tentatively TRBD1 (5 bases). The CDR3 sequence is 16 residues long. Germline V CDR1 and CDR2: SGHTA, FQGNSA. V was trimmed by 5 bases and J by 5 bases, leaving 21 bases between them. CDR3 DNA sequence: TGTGCCAGCAGCGCAGGGTGGGGCAGGGTGTGGACTGAAGCTTTCTTT. It codes for CASSAGWGRVWTEAFF.

The chain is built from TRBV7-9 and TRBJ1-2; D gene uncertain. Germline CDR1 and CDR2: SEHNR and FQNEAQ (reference sequence). This CDR3 comprises 14 residues. Between the trimmed V and J ends, which lost 5 bases and 3 bases, there was a span of 13 bases. The CDR3 is CASSTFDRDYGYTF. The CDR3 nucleotides are TGTGCCAGCAGCACCTTTGACCGGGACTATGGCTACACCTTC.

The chain has TRBV11-2 and TRBJ1-5; the match to TRBD1 covers 8 bases. V lost 5 bases, J lost 4 bases, and 4 bases stayed unmatched. The germline gives CDR1 SGHAT, CDR2 FQNNGV. This CDR3 is built from 14 residues. DNA of the CDR3: TGTGCCAGCAGCCGGACAGGGAGTAATCAGCCCCAGCATTTT. Encoded protein: CASSRTGSNQPQHF.